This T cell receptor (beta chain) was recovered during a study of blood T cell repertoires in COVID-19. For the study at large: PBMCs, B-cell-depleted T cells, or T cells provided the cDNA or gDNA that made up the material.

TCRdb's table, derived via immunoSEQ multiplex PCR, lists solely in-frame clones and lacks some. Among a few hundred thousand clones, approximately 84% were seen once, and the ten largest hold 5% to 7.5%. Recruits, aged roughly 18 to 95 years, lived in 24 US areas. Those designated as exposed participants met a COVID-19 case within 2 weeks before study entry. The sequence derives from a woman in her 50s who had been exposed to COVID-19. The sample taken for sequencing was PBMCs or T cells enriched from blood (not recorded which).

The CDR3 DNA sequence: TGCAGTGCTAGTGGTCTACGGGGGGGTTGGGGCTACACCTTC. Its protein product is CSASGLRGGWGYTF. The J gene is TRBJ1-2, the V gene TRBV20-1; possible D gene TRBD1, 5 bases. With 3 bases removed from V and 8 bases from J, the gap between germline ends came to 19 bases. The CDR3 is made up of 14 amino acids. CDR1 is DFQATT and CDR2 is SNEGSKA in the germline V gene (reference sequence).